Listed below are T cell receptor beta chains from one sample, sequenced in a study of T cell responses to AZD1222 COVID-19 vaccine. The method was immunoSEQ multiplex PCR; TCRdb's version includes in-frame clones alone and lacks a portion of them. The table records 150,000 or so clones, 90% of them present only once. The material was peripheral blood, obtained on day 0 of AZD1222 vaccination. Every receptor here comes from an adult in good health. The CDR3 runs from the conserved cysteine through the conserved F or W. A D gene is named only where the DNA matches it firmly. Clone size is stated in some rows and not others, as once, few, many or a class when expanded.

J gene: TRBJ1-4; D gene: TRBD1; clone size: NA; V gene: TRBV10-1; CDR3 DNA: TGCGCCAGCACTCGATACCCGGGACAGCAGGGCCAAGAAAAACTGTTTTTT; CDR3 protein: CASTRYPGQQGQEKLFF
J gene: TRBJ2-5; D gene: TRBD2; clone size: NA; V gene: TRBV11-2; CDR3 DNA: TGTGCCAGCAGCTTAGGGGCTAGCGGGGGGGCGGATGAGACCCAGTACTTC; CDR3 protein: CASSLGASGGADETQYF
J gene: TRBJ1-1; D gene: NA; clone size: NA; V gene: TRBV12-3/TRBV12-4; CDR3 DNA: TGTGCCAGCAGTCCCAGGAACACTGAAGCTTTCTTT; CDR3 protein: CASSPRNTEAFF
J gene: TRBJ1-5; D gene: NA; clone size: NA; V gene: TRBV7-2; CDR3 DNA: TGTGCCAGCAGCTTAGTCCCCACTAACAATCAGCCCCAGCATTTT; CDR3 protein: CASSLVPTNNQPQHF
J gene: TRBJ1-5; D gene: TRBD1; clone size: NA; V gene: TRBV6-1; CDR3 DNA: TGTGCCAGCAGGGAAGGACAGGGGGCGAGCAATCAGCCCCAGCATTTT; CDR3 protein: CASREGQGASNQPQHF
J gene: TRBJ1-5; D gene: NA; clone size: NA; V gene: TRBV30; CDR3 DNA: TGTGCCTGGAGTGTACGGGGGGGACTGGGGAATCAGCCCCAGCATTTT; CDR3 protein: CAWSVRGGLGNQPQHF
J gene: TRBJ1-2; D gene: NA; clone size: NA; V gene: TRBV20-1; CDR3 DNA: TGCAGTGCTGGGGCTAACTATGGCTACACCTTC; CDR3 protein: CSAGANYGYTF
J gene: TRBJ1-5; D gene: NA; clone size: once; V gene: TRBV11-2; CDR3 DNA: TGTGCCAGCAGCCAGTGGGGGGGGGACAGCAATCAGCCCCAGCATTTT; CDR3 protein: CASSQWGGDSNQPQHF
J gene: TRBJ2-2; D gene: NA; clone size: NA; V gene: TRBV7-8; CDR3 DNA: TGTGCCAGCAGCTTAGTAAGGAACACCGGGGAGCTGTTTTTT; CDR3 protein: CASSLVRNTGELFF
J gene: TRBJ1-4; D gene: NA; clone size: few; V gene: TRBV7-8; CDR3 DNA: TGTGCCAGCAGCTCACAAATAACTAATGAAAAACTGTTTTTT; CDR3 protein: CASSSQITNEKLFF
J gene: TRBJ1-5; D gene: NA; clone size: NA; V gene: TRBV19; CDR3 DNA: TGTGCCAGTAGCACTGACGGGGCCTTTGGCAATCAGCCCCAGCATTTT; CDR3 protein: CASSTDGAFGNQPQHF
J gene: TRBJ2-3; D gene: TRBD1; clone size: NA; V gene: TRBV19; CDR3 DNA: TGTGCGGCTGGGACAGGGGTCACAGATACGCAGTATTTT; CDR3 protein: CAAGTGVTDTQYF
J gene: TRBJ2-5; D gene: NA; clone size: NA; V gene: TRBV3-1/TRBV3-2; CDR3 DNA: TGTGCCAGCAGCCAAGACCGCGGGGTTGGGGGAGAGACCCAGTACTTC; CDR3 protein: CASSQDRGVGGETQYF
J gene: TRBJ1-5; D gene: NA; clone size: NA; V gene: TRBV30; CDR3 DNA: TGTGCCGCTTCCCCAGACCTTTATAGCAATCAGCCCCAGCATTTT; CDR3 protein: CAASPDLYSNQPQHF
J gene: TRBJ2-3; D gene: TRBD1; clone size: NA; V gene: TRBV4-2; CDR3 DNA: TGTGCCAGCAGGGACGGGACAGACACAGATACGCAGTATTTT; CDR3 protein: CASRDGTDTDTQYF
J gene: TRBJ1-2; D gene: NA; clone size: NA; V gene: TRBV27; CDR3 DNA: TGTGCCAGCAGTCCCCCGGGGACGAACTATGGCTACACCTTC; CDR3 protein: CASSPPGTNYGYTF
J gene: TRBJ1-4; D gene: TRBD1; clone size: NA; V gene: TRBV4-2; CDR3 DNA: TGTGCCAGCAGCCAAGAAAGGGGGGACAGGGAGGAAAAACTGTTTTTT; CDR3 protein: CASSQERGDREEKLFF
J gene: TRBJ2-7; D gene: TRBD1; clone size: NA; V gene: TRBV6-1; CDR3 DNA: TGTGCCAGCAGTGAAGCCTGGACAGGGGGATACGAGCAGTACTTC; CDR3 protein: CASSEAWTGGYEQYF
J gene: TRBJ2-5; D gene: NA; clone size: NA; V gene: TRBV6-2/TRBV6-3; CDR3 DNA: TGTGCCAGCAGTACCCGACAGCAAGAGACCCAGTACTTC; CDR3 protein: CASSTRQQETQYF
J gene: TRBJ2-7; D gene: NA; clone size: NA; V gene: TRBV10-2; CDR3 DNA: TGCGCCAGCAGTGAGGCGGGGACGAACTACGAGCAGTACTTC; CDR3 protein: CASSEAGTNYEQYF
J gene: TRBJ2-1; D gene: NA; clone size: NA; V gene: TRBV4-2; CDR3 DNA: TGTGCCAGCAGCCAAGATCTGACAGCGAATGAGCAGTTCTTC; CDR3 protein: CASSQDLTANEQFF
J gene: TRBJ2-3; D gene: TRBD2; clone size: NA; V gene: TRBV4-3; CDR3 DNA: TGCGCCAGCAGCCCGGGGGGGTGGCGCACAGATACGCAGTATTTT; CDR3 protein: CASSPGGWRTDTQYF
J gene: TRBJ2-3; D gene: TRBD2; clone size: NA; V gene: TRBV7-2; CDR3 DNA: TGTGCCAGCAGCCTAACTAGCGGGGGGGCCACAGATACGCAGTATTTT; CDR3 protein: CASSLTSGGATDTQYF
J gene: TRBJ2-7; D gene: NA; clone size: NA; V gene: TRBV10-1; CDR3 DNA: TGCGCCAGCAGTGAGTCTGGGGGGCCCACCTACGAGCAGTACTTC; CDR3 protein: CASSESGGPTYEQYF
J gene: TRBJ1-1; D gene: NA; clone size: NA; V gene: TRBV5-1; CDR3 DNA: TGCGCCAGCAGCTTGCAGGGAGTGAACACTGAAGCTTTCTTT; CDR3 protein: CASSLQGVNTEAFF
J gene: TRBJ1-1; D gene: NA; clone size: NA; V gene: TRBV6-1; CDR3 DNA: TGTGCCAGCAGTGAACCCGGGGCGGTCACTGAAGCTTTCTTT; CDR3 protein: CASSEPGAVTEAFF
J gene: TRBJ1-1; D gene: NA; clone size: NA; V gene: TRBV19; CDR3 DNA: TGTGCCAGTAGTATAGGTAGGAATCTGCGCACTGAAGCTTTCTTT; CDR3 protein: CASSIGRNLRTEAFF
J gene: TRBJ1-4; D gene: TRBD1; clone size: NA; V gene: TRBV5-1; CDR3 DNA: TGCGCCAGCAGTTACCCCGGGACAGAGTTGGATGAAAAACTGTTTTTT; CDR3 protein: CASSYPGTELDEKLFF
J gene: TRBJ1-3; D gene: TRBD1; clone size: NA; V gene: TRBV3-1/TRBV3-2; CDR3 DNA: TGTGCCAGCAGCCAGAGGGGACAGTTTGCTAGAAACACCATATATTTT; CDR3 protein: CASSQRGQFARNTIYF
J gene: TRBJ2-7; D gene: NA; clone size: NA; V gene: TRBV28; CDR3 DNA: TGTGCCAGCAGTTTATCCCTTTACGAGCAGTACTTC; CDR3 protein: CASSLSLYEQYF
J gene: TRBJ1-1; D gene: NA; clone size: NA; V gene: TRBV7-9; CDR3 DNA: TGTGCCAGCAGCCGCGCAGGGCAGGGGAGGTTGGCTGAAGCTTTCTTT; CDR3 protein: CASSRAGQGRLAEAFF
J gene: TRBJ2-1; D gene: NA; clone size: NA; V gene: TRBV7-8; CDR3 DNA: TGTGCCAGCAGCTTACGGCCACGGGTCAGGGAAGGGGGTGAGCAGTTCTTC; CDR3 protein: CASSLRPRVREGGEQFF
J gene: TRBJ2-7; D gene: NA; clone size: NA; V gene: TRBV29-1; CDR3 DNA: TGCAGCGCCGAAACAGGGAACTACGAGCAGTACTTC; CDR3 protein: CSAETGNYEQYF
J gene: TRBJ2-7; D gene: TRBD1; clone size: NA; V gene: TRBV7-2; CDR3 DNA: TGTGCCAGCAGCCCTGATTCCGGGACAGGAGCCTACGAGCAGTACTTC; CDR3 protein: CASSPDSGTGAYEQYF
J gene: TRBJ1-1; D gene: NA; clone size: NA; V gene: TRBV6-5; CDR3 DNA: TGTGCCAGCAGTTACTCCAGGGGCACTGAAGCTTTCTTT; CDR3 protein: CASSYSRGTEAFF
J gene: TRBJ2-3; D gene: NA; clone size: few; V gene: TRBV14; CDR3 DNA: TGTGCCAGCAGCCAAGGAGGACTCCTCCTGGATACGCAGTATTTT; CDR3 protein: CASSQGGLLLDTQYF
J gene: TRBJ1-4; D gene: NA; clone size: NA; V gene: TRBV6-5; CDR3 DNA: TGTGCCAGCAGGTTAGGGGGAAATGAAAAACTGTTTTTT; CDR3 protein: CASRLGGNEKLFF
J gene: TRBJ1-4; D gene: TRBD1; clone size: NA; V gene: TRBV5-6; CDR3 DNA: TGTGCCAGCAGCAAGGGACAGGCTCGAGGTAATGAAAAACTGTTTTTT; CDR3 protein: CASSKGQARGNEKLFF
J gene: TRBJ1-2; D gene: NA; clone size: NA; V gene: TRBV19; CDR3 DNA: TGTGCCAGTAGTTCTACAGAAAACTATGGCTACACCTTC; CDR3 protein: CASSSTENYGYTF
J gene: TRBJ1-2; D gene: TRBD1; clone size: NA; V gene: TRBV24-1; CDR3 DNA: TGTGCCACCAGTGATCCGGGACAGGGCTATGGCTACACCTTC; CDR3 protein: CATSDPGQGYGYTF
J gene: TRBJ1-1; D gene: NA; clone size: NA; V gene: TRBV28; CDR3 DNA: TGTGCCAGCAGTTTACTGGGGACTGAAGCTTTCTTT; CDR3 protein: CASSLLGTEAFF